The 5 T cell receptor beta chains presented below share a single source sample, sequenced in a study of cytomegalovirus exposure and HLA in healthy donors. It was with 60 Vbeta and 13 Jbeta primers that the PCR ran. Produced via immunoSEQ multiplex PCR; TCRdb's table is partial and in-frame only. Listed are about 55,000 clones; roughly 9.6% falls within the top ten. The sample was PBMCs. Receptor source: a man over 45 in good health and CMV-seropositive.

The chain uses TRBV7-9 and TRBJ2-3; TRBD2 matches 10 bases. Losses at the gene ends were 5 bases for V and 6 bases for J; bases not matched to a gene: 8. The V gene's germline CDR1 is SEHNR and CDR2 FQNEAQ (reference sequence). The CDR3 is made up of 15 amino acids. The CDR3 DNA reads TGTGCCAGCAGCCTCTCTAGCGGGGGTCGTGATACGCAGTATTTT. Amino acids: CASSLSSGGRDTQYF. Filled out from reference TRBV7-9 and TRBJ2-3, the complete variable domain reads DTGVSQNPRHKITKRGQNVTFRCDPISEHNRLYWYRQTLGQGPEFLTYFQNEAQLEKSRLLSDRFSAERPKGSFSTLEIQRTEQGDSAMYLCASSLSSGGRDTQYFGPGTRLTVL.

The chain joins TRBV20-1 to TRBJ1-2; D not resolved. With 6 bases removed from V and 12 bases from J, the gap between germline ends came to 11 bases. Germline CDR1 DFQATT, CDR2 SNEGSKA (reference sequence). This CDR3 spans 9 amino acids. The CDR3 DNA reads as TGCAGTGCCACTGAGGCCCACACCTTC. Translating it yields CSATEAHTF.

This chain connects TRBV6-6 to TRBJ1-1; 12 positions match TRBD1. The length of the CDR3 is 15 residues. V lost 4 bases to trimming and J lost 6 bases; unmatched junction nucleotides: 6. Germline lookup yields CDR1 MNHNY and CDR2 SVGAGI (reference sequence). CDR3 in amino acids: CASSSTGQGASEAFF. DNA for the CDR3: TGTGCCAGCAGTTCCACGGGACAGGGGGCGTCTGAAGCTTTCTTT.

The chain recombines TRBV4-2 with TRBJ2-3, with TRBD2 as a possible D gene (5 bases). Trimming pared 0 bases from V and 6 bases from J, leaving 7 bases between. The CDR3 length is 13 residues. CDR1 and CDR2 (germline): LGHNA, YNFKEQ. The CDR3 here is CASSQERGDTQYF. The DNA of the CDR3 is TGTGCCAGCAGCCAAGAGCGAGGGGATACGCAGTATTTT.

This chain links TRBV4-3 with TRBJ1-4; D is unclear. The ends were cut back, 0 bases at V and 6 bases at J, with 11 bases in the middle. This CDR3 spans 15 amino acids. Germline CDR1 is LGHNA and CDR2 is YSLEER. In DNA, the CDR3 is TGCGCCAGCAGCCAAGATCTGGAGACCTATGAAAAACTGTTTTTT. Residues: CASSQDLETYEKLFF.